This entry lists 26 T cell receptor beta chains sequenced from one sample in a study of T cells after yellow fever vaccination. Via MiXCR, TCRdb re-called the 5' RACE reads, giving one row per CDR3 protein. The data hold more than 350,000 distinct CDR3 sequences, with approximately 10% observed a single time. The sample was PBMCs, taken on the day of the first yellow fever vaccination. Receptor source: a young man who received the YFV17D yellow fever vaccine.

This chain connects TRBV4-3 to TRBJ2-2; D is ambiguous. The V end lost 6 bases, the J end lost 5 bases, and 13 bases lay between the germline ends. This CDR3 contains 14 residues. CDR1 is LGHNA, CDR2 YSLEER, per germline. The CDR3 loop is CASSPRLGTGELFF. CDR3 nucleotides: TGCGCCAGCAGTCCAAGATTAGGGACCGGGGAGCTGTTTTTT.

This clonotype was counted between two and nine times. The CDR3 DNA is TGTGCCAGCAGTGAAGCGCTAGGGGACGATACGCAGTATTTT. Translating it yields CASSEALGDDTQYF. The genes are TRBV6-1 and TRBJ2-3; tentatively, D is TRBD1 or TRBD2 (5 bases each). This CDR3 region has 14 residues. The V gene's germline CDR1 is MNHNS and CDR2 SASEGT. Trimming took off 0 bases at V and 6 bases at J, with 10 bases between the two ends.

The sample holds a few counts of this clonotype. The rearrangement links TRBV3-1 to TRBJ2-2; D uncertain. V lost 5 bases to trimming and J lost 4 bases, with 17 bases between them. CDR1 and CDR2 (germline): LGHDT, YNNKEL (reference sequence). The CDR3 contains 16 residues. The CDR3 here is CASSNRGTTGTGELFF. In nucleotides, the CDR3 is TGTGCCAGCAGCAATAGAGGCACTACGGGCACCGGGGAGCTGTTTTTT.

The chain links TRBV11-2 to TRBJ2-7, with 7 bases identical to TRBD1. CDR3 length: 14 residues. Trimming at V came to 5 bases and at J to 2 bases, leaving 6 bases not matched to a gene. Germline CDR1 and CDR2: SGHAT and FQNNGV. The DNA for the CDR3 is TGTGCCAGCAGCCTATGGACAGGAACCTACGAGCAGTACTTC. Translation: CASSLWTGTYEQYF.

This clonotype was seen more than once but under ten times. The chain has TRBV7-2 and TRBJ2-3; a possible D gene is TRBD2 (6 bases). The V end was cut by 5 bases, the J end by 1 base, with 16 bases between. The CDR3 sequence is 16 residues long. Germline V gene lookup returns CDR1 SGHTA and CDR2 FQGNSA. CDR3: CASSEGGTGRTDTQYF. The CDR3 nucleotides read TGTGCCAGCAGCGAAGGAGGGACGGGACGCACAGATACGCAGTATTTT.

The rearrangement uses TRBV19 and TRBJ2-2; 7 positions agree with TRBD1. This CDR3 contains 16 residues. With V trimmed by 3 bases and J by 4 bases, 8 bases remained unmatched. The V gene's germline CDR1 is LNHDA and CDR2 SQIVND (reference sequence). CDR3 sequence reads: CASSIPLQGSTGELFF. For the CDR3, the DNA is TGTGCCAGTAGTATCCCCCTACAGGGGAGCACCGGGGAGCTGTTTTTT.

This clonotype was seen ten or more times. V is TRBV27 and J is TRBJ2-1; TRBD2 agrees at 14 bases. V dropped 5 bases and J dropped 7; count of bases not matched to a gene: 4. The CDR3 consists of 15 residues. Per the germline V gene, CDR1 is MNHEY and CDR2 is SMNVEV (reference sequence). The CDR3 bases are TGTGCCAGCAGTCTCGGGACTAGCGGGGGAAATGAGCAGTTCTTC. Protein product: CASSLGTSGGNEQFF.

This clonotype was observed many times. This sequence joins TRBV7-9 and TRBJ2-1, with D possibly matching TRBD2 (5 bases). This CDR3 has 17 amino acids. Between the trimmed V and J ends, which lost 5 bases and 2 bases, there was a span of 19 bases. Germline V CDR1 and CDR2: SEHNR, FQNEAQ (reference sequence). In DNA, the CDR3 is TGTGCCAGCAGCCCCCCTGGCCTAGCCGCGGCCTACAATGAGCAGTTCTTC. This gives the protein CASSPPGLAAAYNEQFF.

In its sample, this clonotype was seen a few times. The chain combines TRBV2 with TRBJ2-1; D is undetermined. The CDR3 has 14 amino acids. CDR1 SNHLY and CDR2 FYNNEI come from the germline V gene. Trimming stripped 5 bases from V and 3 bases from J, with 11 bases between. CDR3 coding DNA: TGTGCCAGCAGTACCGACGGATTCTACAATGAGCAGTTCTTC. It encodes CASSTDGFYNEQFF.

About this clonotype: A read error may be the cause here, since a much bigger clone is one base away. The chain is built from TRBV7-9 and TRBJ2-3; no reliable D call. This CDR3 contains 14 residues. Germline loops: CDR1 SEHNR, CDR2 FQNEAQ (reference sequence). V was clipped by 1 base and J by 0 bases, with 5 bases between them. CDR3 DNA: TGTGCCAGCAGCTTAGAACAGAGCACAGATACGCAGTATTTT. Protein: CASSLEQSTDTQYF.

The chain joins TRBV28 to TRBJ2-7; tentatively, D is TRBD1 (5 bases). CDR3 size: 12 residues. V dropped 3 bases and J dropped 4 bases, with 7 bases sitting between them. CDR1 and CDR2 (germline): MDHEN, SYDVKM. DNA for the CDR3: TGTGCCAGCAGTTTCCAGGGTTACGAGCAGTACTTC. This translates into CASSFQGYEQYF.

This clonotype occurred a few times. The rearrangement uses TRBV27 and TRBJ1-5; D call uncertain. The CDR3 loop spans 14 amino acids. V gave up 7 bases and J gave up 0 bases, with 10 bases separating them. Germline V gene lookup returns CDR1 MNHEY and CDR2 SMNVEV (reference sequence). The CDR3 protein is CASNRHLSNQPQHF. Here the CDR3 DNA reads TGTGCCAGCAACCGACACCTTAGCAATCAGCCCCAGCATTTT.

This clonotype was counted a few times. The V gene is TRBV12-3 or TRBV12-4, the J gene TRBJ1-1; 9 positions agree with TRBD1. This CDR3 is 13 amino acids long. V trimming: 8 bases; J trimming: 4 bases; junction bases outside the gene matches: 5. The DNA of the CDR3 is TGTGCCAGCCTCCGGGACAGGGCCACTGAAGCTTTCTTT. As protein: CASLRDRATEAFF.

In this sample, this clonotype turned up many times. This chain uses TRBV5-1 with TRBJ1-4, with TRBD1 as a possible D gene (5 bases). CDR3 length: 12 residues. V was shortened by 6 bases and J by 8 bases, with 11 bases between the two germline ends. The germline gives CDR1 SGHRS, CDR2 YFSETQ. CDR3 region: CASKREGEKLFF. The CDR3 nucleotides read TGCGCCAGCAAACGGGAGGGGGAAAAACTGTTTTTT.

This clonotype was observed a handful of times. This chain links TRBV4-1 with TRBJ1-1; 7 bases align to TRBD1. V was pared by 4 bases and J by 11 bases, with 19 bases of the junction left unmatched. Germline lookup yields CDR1 MGHRA and CDR2 YSYEKL. The CDR3 contains 16 residues. CDR3 bases: TGCGCCAGCAGCCCTACTACCCAATCAGGGGGAGGAATGGCTTTCTTT. Protein: CASSPTTQSGGGMAFF.

The chain recombines TRBV5-1 with TRBJ2-3; 9 bases align to TRBD1. The CDR3 loop spans 16 amino acids. The J segment lost 1 base and the V segment lost 4 bases, leaving 7 bases of the junction unmatched. Germline V lookup: CDR1 SGHRS, CDR2 YFSETQ. CDR3 sequence (DNA): TGCGCCAGCAGCCCCGGGACAGGGTTTGGCACAGATACGCAGTATTTT. Encoded protein: CASSPGTGFGTDTQYF.

This clonotype was observed a few times. V and J are TRBV6-2 or TRBV6-3 and TRBJ1-1; TRBD1 is a possible D gene (5 bases). Germline CDR1 is MNHEY and CDR2 is SVGEGT. Trimming took off 10 bases at V and 4 bases at J, with 16 bases between the two ends. The CDR3 runs 13 residues. This chain's CDR3 is CATFPGGSTEAFF. For the CDR3, the DNA is TGTGCCACCTTTCCGGGGGGGAGCACTGAAGCTTTCTTT.

This clonotype was observed a few times. J is TRBJ2-3 and V is TRBV4-3; D gene ambiguous. Germline assignment: CDR1 LGHNA and CDR2 YSLEER. The CDR3 totals 13 residues. Trimming took 0 bases from V and 3 from J, leaving 4 bases between them. DNA of the CDR3: TGCGCCAGCAGCCAAGAAGGAACAGATACGCAGTATTTT. It encodes CASSQEGTDTQYF.

This clonotype was observed at least ten times. The genes are TRBV6-6 and TRBJ2-5, with D hard to call. Deletions cut 5 bases from V and 7 bases from J, with 14 bases between. This CDR3 comprises 13 residues. Germline lookup yields CDR1 MNHNY and CDR2 SVGAGI (reference sequence). The CDR3 is CASSKSHEGTQYF. Here the CDR3 DNA reads TGTGCCAGCAGTAAAAGCCACGAAGGGACCCAGTACTTC.

As regards this clonotype: The junction departs from the called germline gene at one end, perhaps through a read error. This chain uses TRBV9 with TRBJ2-1; weak D call: TRBD1 (6 bases). Looked up from germline, CDR1 is SGDLS and CDR2 is YYNGEE. CDR3 length equals 15 residues. For the CDR3, the DNA is TGTGCCAGCAGCGGTACAGGGACGACCTACAGTGAGCAGTTCTTC. Its protein product is CASSGTGTTYSEQFF. Drawing the rest from reference TRBV9 and TRBJ2-1, the complete variable domain is DSGVTQTPKHLITATGQRVTLRCSPRSGDLSVYWYQQSLDQGLQFLIQYYNGEERAKGNILERFSAQQFPDLHSELNLSSLELGDSALYFCASSGTGTTYSEQFFGPGTRLTVL.

This clonotype has just a few counts. The chain employs TRBV14 and TRBJ2-3; D ambiguous. The V end was cut by 0 bases, the J end by 8 bases, with 9 bases between. The CDR3 length is 13 residues. The germline V gene has CDR1 SGHDN and CDR2 FVKESK. The CDR3 reads CASSQERVATQYF. CDR3 in DNA: TGTGCCAGCAGCCAAGAAAGAGTTGCTACGCAGTATTTT. Full variable domain (outside the CDR3, taken from reference TRBV14 and TRBJ2-3): EAGVTQFPSHSVIEKGQTVTLRCDPISGHDNLYWYRRVMGKEIKFLLHFVKESKQDESGMPNNRFLAERTGGTYSTLKVQPAELEDSGVYFCASSQERVATQYFGPGTRLTVL.

The rearrangement joins TRBV11-1 to TRBJ2-5; no clear D. This CDR3 has 15 residues. The V end lost 2 bases, the J end lost 3 bases, and 13 bases lay between the germline ends. Germline assignment: CDR1 SGHAT and CDR2 FQDESV (reference sequence). The CDR3 nucleotides read TGTGCCAGCAGCTTATTCGGGCATCATAAAGAGACCCAGTACTTC. Its translation: CASSLFGHHKETQYF.

Only a few counts were recorded for this clonotype. This chain connects TRBV11-2 to TRBJ2-4; tentatively, D is TRBD1 (5 bases). The ends were cut back, 5 bases at V and 2 bases at J, with 13 bases in the middle. Germline V gene lookup returns CDR1 SGHAT and CDR2 FQNNGV. The CDR3 totals 15 residues. The CDR3 DNA reads as TGTGCCAGCAGCCCGCAGGGCTTGCCCAAAAACATTCAGTACTTC. As protein: CASSPQGLPKNIQYF.

This chain links TRBV5-4 with TRBJ2-2; TRBD2 might be the D (6 bases). Trimming stripped 1 base from V and 7 bases from J, with 20 bases between. The CDR3 extends over 17 amino acids. Germline CDR1 is SGHNT and CDR2 is YYREEE (reference sequence). The CDR3 region has the DNA TGTGCCAGCAGCTTGAGAGTTGGGCGGGATCGGAACGGGGAGCTGTTTTTT. Protein: CASSLRVGRDRNGELFF.

The chain combines TRBV6-5 with TRBJ2-1; the match to TRBD1 covers 7 bases. V was clipped by 0 bases and J by 0 bases; unmatched bases: 8. Germline V gene sequence: CDR1 MNHEY, CDR2 SVGAGI. CDR3 size: 18 residues. The CDR3 sequence: CASSYSVGTASSYNEQFF. CDR3 sequence (DNA): TGTGCCAGCAGTTACTCCGTCGGGACAGCGAGCTCCTACAATGAGCAGTTCTTC.

This chain links TRBV6-2 or TRBV6-3 with TRBJ2-7; TRBD2 agrees at 12 bases. This CDR3 is built from 18 residues. The V and J ends lost 6 bases and 0 bases, in that order; junction bases with no gene match: 12. The V gene's germline CDR1 is MNHEY and CDR2 SVGEGT. The CDR3 spells CASRTQTSGGSSSYEQYF. The CDR3 region has the DNA TGTGCCAGCAGGACACAGACTAGCGGGGGCTCTAGCTCCTACGAGCAGTACTTC.